Listed below are T cell receptor beta chains from one sample, sequenced in a study of control samples from healthy donors and cancer patients. Profiling relied on immunoSEQ multiplex PCR, and the TCRdb table lists in-frame clones only, not all of them. The sample lists about 110,000 clones, around 89% occurring once. The sequencing input was blood. These receptors all stem from a woman between 45 and 65 years old in good health. Both conserved end residues are part of each CDR3. The D gene is left open where the match is weak. Expanded clones get a size class; other rows say once, few or many, or leave the size out.

cdr3_nt | cdr3_aa | d_call | j_call | clone_size | v_call | cdr3_length
TGCAGCCCCCTCGGGGGCGAAAAACTGTTTTTT | CSPLGGEKLFF | - | TRBJ1-4 | - | TRBV29-1 | 11
TGTGCCAGCAGGAACCCTGGGTCGGACGGACAGCCCCAGCATTTT | CASRNPGSDGQPQHF | - | TRBJ1-5 | - | TRBV2 | 15
TGTGCCAGCAGCTTAGCCACCGGACAGGGGGGCCACGGTGTGACAGATACGCAGTATTTT | CASSLATGQGGHGVTDTQYF | TRBD1 | TRBJ2-3 | once | TRBV7-2 | 20
TGTGCCAGCAAGGGGGTCTATGGCTACACCTTC | CASKGVYGYTF | - | TRBJ1-2 | - | TRBV27 | 11
TGCGCCAGCAGCCAAGGCCGACAGGGGAGGGAGACCCAGTACTTC | CASSQGRQGRETQYF | TRBD1 | TRBJ2-5 | - | TRBV4-3 | 15
TGCAGCTTTCGGGGGTATACTGAAGCTTTCTTT | CSFRGYTEAFF | - | TRBJ1-1 | once | TRBV29-1 | 11
TGTGCCAGCAGACGGGACAGTGTGGAGACCCAGTACTTC | CASRRDSVETQYF | TRBD1 | TRBJ2-5 | - | TRBV13 | 13
TGTGCCAGCACCGTGGGGCGGGCCCAGTACTTC | CASTVGRAQYF | - | TRBJ2-5 | - | TRBV3-1/TRBV3-2 | 11
TGCAGTACGGGTGAGGGACAAAATGAAAAACTGTTTTTT | CSTGEGQNEKLFF | - | TRBJ1-4 | - | TRBV29-1 | 13
TGTGCCAGCTCACCACGGGGACAGGGGGTTGAAGCTTTCTTT | CASSPRGQGVEAFF | TRBD1 | TRBJ1-1 | - | TRBV18 | 14
TGTGCCAGCAGTGAAGATCAGAATCCCTACGAGCAGTACTTC | CASSEDQNPYEQYF | - | TRBJ2-7 | - | TRBV2 | 14
TGTGCCAGCAGCTACATACAGGGGGACTATGGCTACACCTTC | CASSYIQGDYGYTF | TRBD1 | TRBJ1-2 | few | TRBV7-8 | 14
TGCGCCAGCAGCTTGACTAGCGGGGGGACCTACAATGAGCAGTTCTTC | CASSLTSGGTYNEQFF | TRBD2 | TRBJ2-1 | - | TRBV5-1 | 16
TGCGCCAGCAGCCAAGATTTTATGGCTAATGAGCAGTTCTTC | CASSQDFMANEQFF | - | TRBJ2-1 | - | TRBV4-3 | 14
TGCAGCGTTGAACTTGTGCAGGGACGAGAGACCCAGTACTTC | CSVELVQGRETQYF | - | TRBJ2-5 | - | TRBV29-1 | 14
TGTGCCAGCAGCGTAGCTTTCGGCTTCCCGCCGGGCACTGAAGCTTTCTTT | CASSVAFGFPPGTEAFF | - | TRBJ1-1 | few | TRBV9 | 17
TGTGCCAGCTCATTCACACAGAACACTGAAGCTTTCTTT | CASSFTQNTEAFF | - | TRBJ1-1 | - | TRBV18 | 13
TGTGCCAGCAGCTCCTATGGGACAGGGGAGTTCTACAATGAGCAGTTCTTC | CASSSYGTGEFYNEQFF | TRBD1 | TRBJ2-1 | - | TRBV5-6 | 17
TGTGCCAGCAGCTTAGTGGGGAGCGGAAACACCATATATTTT | CASSLVGSGNTIYF | - | TRBJ1-3 | - | TRBV7-8 | 14
TGTGCCAGCAGCACTTATTCCGGACAGGGGGCATTCGAGCAGTTCTTC | CASSTYSGQGAFEQFF | TRBD1 | TRBJ2-1 | - | TRBV7-9 | 16
TGTGCCAGCAGCCCGGGACTCGAGCAGTACTTC | CASSPGLEQYF | - | TRBJ2-7 | medium-sized | TRBV14 | 11
TGTGCCAGCAGCTTGATGCTACAATTGGGGGAGCTGTTTTTT | CASSLMLQLGELFF | - | TRBJ2-2 | - | TRBV7-2 | 14
TGTGCCAGCAGCGTAGATCCCGGACAGGGTACGGCAGATACGCAGTATTTT | CASSVDPGQGTADTQYF | TRBD1 | TRBJ2-3 | - | TRBV9 | 17
TGTGCCTGGAGTGCAGGGATCAATAGCAATCAGCCCCAGCATTTT | CAWSAGINSNQPQHF | - | TRBJ1-5 | - | TRBV30 | 15
TGTGCCACCAGCCTAGCGGGAGCCTTAAAGACCCAGTACTTC | CATSLAGALKTQYF | TRBD2 | TRBJ2-5 | - | TRBV24-1 | 14
TGTGCCAGCTCTTCCTCCGGGGGGGAGTGGACGCAGTATTTT | CASSSSGGEWTQYF | TRBD2 | TRBJ2-3 | - | TRBV18 | 14
TGTGCCAGCAGCCTTGGGGGGACTGGAGTCACTGAAGCTTTCTTT | CASSLGGTGVTEAFF | - | TRBJ1-1 | - | TRBV21-1 | 15
TGCGCCAGCAGTGAGACGCGACTTACGCCCCAGCATTTT | CASSETRLTPQHF | - | TRBJ1-5 | - | TRBV10-1 | 13
TGTGCCAGCAGCCAAGGACTAGGGGGCCGAGAGACCCAGTACTTC | CASSQGLGGRETQYF | - | TRBJ2-5 | - | TRBV3-1/TRBV3-2 | 15
TGCGCCAGCAGCCAAGAGAGGCAGTTCTATGGCTACACCTTC | CASSQERQFYGYTF | - | TRBJ1-2 | - | TRBV4-3 | 14
TGTGCCAGCAGTCGAGGAAACACCATATATTTT | CASSRGNTIYF | - | TRBJ1-3 | - | TRBV12-3/TRBV12-4 | 11
TGCGCCAGCAGCCATGGGATTGGAGGGGGTAGCGGGAGGTCCTACAATGAGCAGTTCTTC | CASSHGIGGGSGRSYNEQFF | TRBD2 | TRBJ2-1 | - | TRBV4-3 | 20
TGTGCCAGCAGTGGGGCTATTGGACAGCCGTTTGAAGCTTTCTTT | CASSGAIGQPFEAFF | - | TRBJ1-1 | - | TRBV6-4 | 15
TGCAGCGCCGAGAAATTACTAGCGGGGGGGGATGAGCAGTTCTTC | CSAEKLLAGGDEQFF | TRBD2 | TRBJ2-1 | - | TRBV29-1 | 15
TGTGCCAGCAGCCACCAGACAGGACGGAACTACAATGAGCAGTTCTTC | CASSHQTGRNYNEQFF | - | TRBJ2-1 | - | TRBV3-1/TRBV3-2 | 16
TGTGCCAGCAGCCAACAGGGAGCCTATGGCTACACCTTC | CASSQQGAYGYTF | - | TRBJ1-2 | - | TRBV7-3 | 13
TGTGCCAGCAGCCCGGCCCAGGGGCGGGTATACAATGAGCAGTTCTTC | CASSPAQGRVYNEQFF | - | TRBJ2-1 | - | TRBV7-9 | 16
TGTGCCTGGAGCGGGGACAGGGGGCGAAATACCTTC | CAWSGDRGRNTF | TRBD1 | TRBJ1-2 | few | TRBV30 | 12
TGTGCCAGCAGCTTAAGGGACCCCGGGGAGCTGTTTTTT | CASSLRDPGELFF | - | TRBJ2-2 | many | TRBV11-3 | 13
TGTGCCAGTTCCTTAAAGCTGAACACTGAAGCTTTCTTT | CASSLKLNTEAFF | - | TRBJ1-1 | - | TRBV19 | 13
TGTGCCAGCAGCGTTAGGCGTGGGACAAGCGGAACTAACTACAATGAGCAGTTCTTC | CASSVRRGTSGTNYNEQFF | - | TRBJ2-1 | - | TRBV9 | 19
TGTGCCACCAGTGATTTGAGGACAACCGGAGCTTTCTTT | CATSDLRTTGAFF | - | TRBJ1-1 | once | TRBV24-1 | 13
TGTGCCAGCAGCTCAGGACTAGAAGAGACCCAGTACTTC | CASSSGLEETQYF | TRBD2 | TRBJ2-5 | - | TRBV7-3 | 13
TGTGCCAGCAACAGAAGGGGGAGGACTGAAGCTTTCTTT | CASNRRGRTEAFF | - | TRBJ1-1 | once | TRBV25-1 | 13
TGTGCCAGCAGCTCATATATCGCAGACCTTTTACTGGCGGTGTTTTTT | CASSSYIADLLLAVFF | - | TRBJ1-4 | - | TRBV7-7 | 16
TGTGCCAGCAGTTACACTAGAGGGAGGGCAGATACGCAGTATTTT | CASSYTRGRADTQYF | TRBD2 | TRBJ2-3 | - | TRBV6-2/TRBV6-3 | 15
TGTGCCAGCTCTGGATTGAACACTGAAGCTTTCTTT | CASSGLNTEAFF | - | TRBJ1-1 | once | TRBV18 | 12
TGTGCCAGCAAATTTAGTGGTTCTCCTCGGTTGGAGGAGCAGTACTTC | CASKFSGSPRLEEQYF | - | TRBJ2-7 | - | TRBV7-9 | 16
TGCGCCAGCACCTCGGGACTAGCGGAAAATGAGCAGTTCTTC | CASTSGLAENEQFF | TRBD2 | TRBJ2-1 | - | TRBV5-1 | 14